The following is a T cell receptor beta chain sequence with its context. This sample was included in a study of blood T cell repertoires in COVID-19. CDR3 length equals 13 residues. Germline V CDR1 and CDR2: MNHEY, SVGAGI. The trim removed 8 bases at V and 4 bases at J, leaving 5 bases unmatched. Only in-frame clones appear in the TCRdb table, and some are missing; sequencing was by immunoSEQ multiplex PCR. The sample lists about 100,000 clones; around 88% were seen once. This receptor was identified in a human donor in a cohort sampled during active COVID-19. The material sequenced was peripheral blood. The chain has TRBV6-5 and TRBJ2-5, with TRBD1 identical over 9 bases. The CDR3 DNA is TGTGCCAGCCGGACAGGGGCTAGAGAGACCCAGTACTTC. This translates into CASRTGARETQYF.